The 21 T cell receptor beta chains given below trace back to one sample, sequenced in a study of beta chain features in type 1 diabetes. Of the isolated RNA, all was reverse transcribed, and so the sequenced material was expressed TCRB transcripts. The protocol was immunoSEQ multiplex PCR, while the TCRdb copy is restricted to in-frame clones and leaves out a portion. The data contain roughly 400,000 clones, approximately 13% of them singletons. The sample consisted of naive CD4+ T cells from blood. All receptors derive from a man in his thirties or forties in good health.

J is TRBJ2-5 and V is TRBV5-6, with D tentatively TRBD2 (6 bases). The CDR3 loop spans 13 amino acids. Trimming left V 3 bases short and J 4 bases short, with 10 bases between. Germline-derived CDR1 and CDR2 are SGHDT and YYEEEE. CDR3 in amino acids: CASSWPGVETQYF. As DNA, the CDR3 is TGTGCCAGCAGCTGGCCGGGGGTAGAGACCCAGTACTTC.

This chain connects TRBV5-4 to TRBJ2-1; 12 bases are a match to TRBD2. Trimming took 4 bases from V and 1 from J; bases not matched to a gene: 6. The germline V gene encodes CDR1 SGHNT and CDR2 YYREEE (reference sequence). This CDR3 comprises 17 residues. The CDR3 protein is CASSPRLAGVSYNEQFF. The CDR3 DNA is TGTGCCAGCAGCCCGAGACTAGCGGGAGTATCCTACAATGAGCAGTTCTTC.

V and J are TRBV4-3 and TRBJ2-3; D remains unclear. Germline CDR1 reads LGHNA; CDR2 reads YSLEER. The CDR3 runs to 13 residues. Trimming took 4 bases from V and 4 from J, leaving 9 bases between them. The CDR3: CASSLSRADTQYF. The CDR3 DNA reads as TGCGCCAGCAGCCTTAGTAGGGCAGATACGCAGTATTTT.

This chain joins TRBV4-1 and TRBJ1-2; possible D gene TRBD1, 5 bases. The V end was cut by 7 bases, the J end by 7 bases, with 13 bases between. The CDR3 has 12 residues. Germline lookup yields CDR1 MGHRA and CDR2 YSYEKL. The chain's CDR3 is CASTLDGGGYTF. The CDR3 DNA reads TGCGCCAGCACCTTAGATGGGGGTGGCTACACCTTC.

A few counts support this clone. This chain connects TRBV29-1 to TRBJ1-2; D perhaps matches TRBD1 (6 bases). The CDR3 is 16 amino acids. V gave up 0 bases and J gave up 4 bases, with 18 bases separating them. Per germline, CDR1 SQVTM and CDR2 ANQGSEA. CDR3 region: CSVEDPQGSMSYGYTF. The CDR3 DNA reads TGCAGCGTTGAAGACCCACAGGGTTCAATGTCCTATGGCTACACCTTC.

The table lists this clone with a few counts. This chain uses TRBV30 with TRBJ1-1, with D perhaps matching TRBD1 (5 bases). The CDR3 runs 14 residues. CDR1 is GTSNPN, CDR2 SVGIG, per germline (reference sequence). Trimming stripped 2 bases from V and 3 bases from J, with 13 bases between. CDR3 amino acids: CAWSKRKGDTEAFF. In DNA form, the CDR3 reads TGTGCCTGGAGTAAGCGAAAAGGGGACACTGAAGCTTTCTTT.

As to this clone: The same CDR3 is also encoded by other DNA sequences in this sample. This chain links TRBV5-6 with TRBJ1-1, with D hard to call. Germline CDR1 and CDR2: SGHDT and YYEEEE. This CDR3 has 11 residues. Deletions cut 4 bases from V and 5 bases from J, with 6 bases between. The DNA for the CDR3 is TGTGCCAGCAGCCTGGGGACTGAAGCTTTCTTT. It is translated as CASSLGTEAFF.

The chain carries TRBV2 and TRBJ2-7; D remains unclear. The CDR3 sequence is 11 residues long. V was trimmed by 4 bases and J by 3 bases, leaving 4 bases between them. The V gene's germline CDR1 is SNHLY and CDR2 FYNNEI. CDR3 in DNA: TGTGCCAGCAGTGCTAACTACGAGCAGTACTTC. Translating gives CASSANYEQYF.

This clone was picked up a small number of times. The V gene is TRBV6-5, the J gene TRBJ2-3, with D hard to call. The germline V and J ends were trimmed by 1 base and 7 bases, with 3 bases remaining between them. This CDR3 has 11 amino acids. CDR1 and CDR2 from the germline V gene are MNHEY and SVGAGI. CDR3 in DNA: TGTGCCAGCAGTTACTTACATACGCAGTATTTT. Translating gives CASSYLHTQYF.

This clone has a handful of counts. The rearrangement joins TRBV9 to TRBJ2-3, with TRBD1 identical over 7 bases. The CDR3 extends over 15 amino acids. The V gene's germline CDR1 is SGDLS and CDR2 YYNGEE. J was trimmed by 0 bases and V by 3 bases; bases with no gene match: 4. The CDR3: CASSGRGPSTDTQYF. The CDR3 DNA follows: TGTGCCAGCAGCGGAAGGGGGCCTAGCACAGATACGCAGTATTTT.

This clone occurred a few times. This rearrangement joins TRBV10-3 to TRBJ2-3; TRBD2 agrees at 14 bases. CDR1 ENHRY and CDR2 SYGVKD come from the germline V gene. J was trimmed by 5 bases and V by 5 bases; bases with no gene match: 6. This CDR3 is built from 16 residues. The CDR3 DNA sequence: TGTGCCATCAGTCTGACTAGCGGGGGGGCCATAGATACGCAGTATTTT. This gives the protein CAISLTSGGAIDTQYF.

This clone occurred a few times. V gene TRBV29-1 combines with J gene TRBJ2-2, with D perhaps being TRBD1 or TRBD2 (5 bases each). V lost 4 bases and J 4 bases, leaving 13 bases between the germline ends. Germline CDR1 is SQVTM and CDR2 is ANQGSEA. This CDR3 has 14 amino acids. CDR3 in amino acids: CSVAGTRATGELFF. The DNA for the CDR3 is TGCAGCGTTGCGGGGACGAGGGCCACCGGGGAGCTGTTTTTT.

The CDR3 sequence is CASSSGHRGDTGELFF. CDR3 in DNA: TGTGCCAGCAGTTCGGGACACAGAGGTGACACCGGGGAGCTGTTTTTT. This chain connects TRBV28 to TRBJ2-2; perhaps TRBD1 as D (6 bases). Per the germline V gene, CDR1 is MDHEN and CDR2 is SYDVKM. Trimming took 4 bases from V and 3 from J, leaving 15 bases between them. This CDR3 is 16 amino acids long.

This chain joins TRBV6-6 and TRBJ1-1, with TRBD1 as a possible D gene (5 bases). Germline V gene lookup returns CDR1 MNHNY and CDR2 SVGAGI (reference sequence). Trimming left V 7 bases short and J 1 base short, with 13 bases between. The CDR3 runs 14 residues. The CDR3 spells CASTYLGGNTEAFF. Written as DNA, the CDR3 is TGTGCCAGCACCTACCTTGGGGGGAACACTGAAGCTTTCTTT.

The DNA for the CDR3 is TGTGCCAGCTCCGCCACAGGGACTCAAGAGACCCAGTACTTC. It is translated as CASSATGTQETQYF. This chain links TRBV18 with TRBJ2-5, with D possibly being TRBD1 or TRBD2 (6 bases each). The V end lost 6 bases, the J end lost 2 bases, and 13 bases lay between the germline ends. CDR1 is KGHSH and CDR2 is LQKENI in the germline V gene. The CDR3 has 14 amino acids.

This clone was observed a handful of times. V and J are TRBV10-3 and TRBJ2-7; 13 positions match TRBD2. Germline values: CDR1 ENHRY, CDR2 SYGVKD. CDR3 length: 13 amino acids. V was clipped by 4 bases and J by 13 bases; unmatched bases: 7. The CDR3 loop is CAISGTSGSRLYV. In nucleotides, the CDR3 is TGTGCCATCAGTGGGACTAGCGGGAGTCGGCTATACGTC.

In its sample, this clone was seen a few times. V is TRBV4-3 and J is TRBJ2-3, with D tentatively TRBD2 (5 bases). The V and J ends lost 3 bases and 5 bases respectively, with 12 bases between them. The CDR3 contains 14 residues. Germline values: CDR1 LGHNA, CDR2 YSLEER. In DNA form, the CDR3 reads TGCGCCAGCAGCCATCCTTCCCGGGGAGATACGCAGTATTTT. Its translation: CASSHPSRGDTQYF.

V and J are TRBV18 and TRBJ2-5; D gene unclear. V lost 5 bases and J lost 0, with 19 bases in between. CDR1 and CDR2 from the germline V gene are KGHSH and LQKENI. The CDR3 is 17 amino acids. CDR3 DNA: TGTGCCAGCTCAAGAAGGGTCGGCGACTGGCACCAAGAGACCCAGTACTTC. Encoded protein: CASSRRVGDWHQETQYF.

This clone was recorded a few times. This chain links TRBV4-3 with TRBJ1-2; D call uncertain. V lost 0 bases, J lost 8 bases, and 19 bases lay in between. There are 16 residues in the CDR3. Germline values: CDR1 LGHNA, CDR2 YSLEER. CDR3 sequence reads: CASSQDAPWVSEGYTF. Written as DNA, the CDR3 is TGCGCCAGCAGCCAAGATGCCCCTTGGGTTAGTGAAGGCTACACCTTC.

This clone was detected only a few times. In DNA, the CDR3 is TGTGCCAGCAGTGAATCCTGGAGAGCGGACACTGAAGCTTTCTTT. Amino acids: CASSESWRADTEAFF. The V gene is TRBV25-1, the J gene TRBJ1-1; D unresolved. V lost 1 base to trimming and J lost 3 bases, with 12 bases between them. The CDR3 extends over 15 amino acids. The germline V gene has CDR1 MGHDK and CDR2 SYGVNS.

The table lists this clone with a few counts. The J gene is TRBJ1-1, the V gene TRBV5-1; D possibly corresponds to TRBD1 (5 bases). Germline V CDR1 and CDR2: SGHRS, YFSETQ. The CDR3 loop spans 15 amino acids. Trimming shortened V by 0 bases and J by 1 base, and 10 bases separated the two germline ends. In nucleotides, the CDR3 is TGCGCCAGCAGCTTGGTGGTAACAGGGAACACTGAAGCTTTCTTT. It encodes CASSLVVTGNTEAFF.